The T cell receptor (beta chain) described here comes from a study of blood T cell repertoires in COVID-19. For the study at large: COVID-19 samples from acute and convalescent phases originated in the United States, Italy and Spain. PBMCs, B-cell-depleted T cells, or T cells were the source of the cDNA or gDNA that made up the material.

V was shortened by 0 bases and J by 5 bases, with 14 bases between the two germline ends. There are 15 residues in the CDR3. Germline CDR1 is SGDLS and CDR2 is YYNGEE. Under the authors' procedure: Reference gene primer amplification gave nucleated cell count estimates. Generated by immunoSEQ multiplex PCR, the TCRdb table keeps only in-frame clones and is missing some. V and J calls and clone size are given by that table; D and trimming were obtained from the DNA. The sample lists 37,000 or so clones; more than 65% were seen once. This clone showed up just a few times. The chain couples TRBV9 to TRBJ1-1, with TRBD1 as a possible D gene (5 bases). The clonotype was recovered from an older man with active or convalescent COVID-19. The source material was peripheral blood. The CDR3 region is CASSVVRGSQTEAFF. CDR3 sequence (DNA): TGTGCCAGCAGCGTAGTAAGGGGATCCCAGACTGAAGCTTTCTTT.